This T cell receptor (beta chain) was found in a study of identical twins. The CDR3 runs 14 residues. V was clipped by 2 bases and J by 2 bases, with 9 bases between them. TCRdb redid the calling of the 5' RACE reads with MiXCR, one entry per CDR3 protein. The profile covers some 570,000 distinct CDR3 sequences, with about 20% appearing a single time and approximately 0.5% taken by the ten largest. These data are also associated with another study on yellow fever vaccine responses in identical twins.

Sequencing was carried out using CD4+ T cells sorted from blood. The source is a woman younger than 30 in good health. The J gene is TRBJ1-2, the V gene TRBV12-3 or TRBV12-4; D call uncertain. CDR3 loop: CASSLKSGNYGYTF. The CDR3 DNA reads as TGTGCCAGCAGTTTAAAAAGTGGGAACTATGGCTACACCTTC.